This note documents a single T cell receptor (beta chain) sequence. The antigen is not known. This record belongs to a study of Graves' ophthalmopathy and Graves' hyperthyroidism. General observations from the study: Discriminating ophthalmopathy from stable hyperthyroidism, a 13-signature model attained a sensitivity of about 85% and a specificity of around 83%.

The V gene lost 1 base and the J gene lost 0 bases, with 7 bases spanning the gap. This CDR3 has 13 residues. Germline V CDR1 and CDR2: DFQATT, SNEGSKA (reference sequence). The authors amplified TCR beta CDR3 regions from RNA transcripts. HTBI-primed RT-PCR formed the first round, and a multiplex PCR formed the second. TCRdb ran MiXCR on the multiplex PCR reads and lists one entry per CDR3 protein. Here the sample spans about 590,000 distinct CDR3 sequences, under 45% being singletons. This clonotype was sampled from an adult man with Graves' hyperthyroidism. Input material: peripheral blood or thyroid tissue (not recorded which). This chain uses TRBV20-1 with TRBJ2-7, with D perhaps TRBD1 (5 bases). In DNA, the CDR3 is TGCAGTGCTAGAGGGACATCCTCCTACGAGCAGTACTTC. Residues: CSARGTSSYEQYF.